This T cell receptor (beta chain) emerged from a study of T cells in Graves' hyperthyroidism and ophthalmopathy. TCR beta CDR3 region amplification was performed from RNA transcripts. A set of HTBI primers served as the primers for a first-round RT-PCR of the TCR CDR3. TCRdb re-called the multiplex PCR reads with MiXCR, one entry per CDR3 protein. The table includes 500,000 to 700,000 distinct CDR3 sequences, over 15% detected once. The CDR3 length is 14 residues. V lost 4 bases to trimming and J lost 5 bases; unmatched junction nucleotides: 6. CDR1 is LNHDA, CDR2 SQIVND, per germline (reference sequence). No progression to ophthalmopathy during 18 months of follow-up defined stable disease.

This receptor was taken from a woman under 30 with Graves' hyperthyroidism. The sample comprised blood. The rearrangement links TRBV19 to TRBJ2-5; 8 bases are shared with TRBD2. CDR3 DNA: TGTGCCAGTAGTAGAGGACTAGCCGTTGAGACCCAGTACTTC. This codes for CASSRGLAVETQYF.